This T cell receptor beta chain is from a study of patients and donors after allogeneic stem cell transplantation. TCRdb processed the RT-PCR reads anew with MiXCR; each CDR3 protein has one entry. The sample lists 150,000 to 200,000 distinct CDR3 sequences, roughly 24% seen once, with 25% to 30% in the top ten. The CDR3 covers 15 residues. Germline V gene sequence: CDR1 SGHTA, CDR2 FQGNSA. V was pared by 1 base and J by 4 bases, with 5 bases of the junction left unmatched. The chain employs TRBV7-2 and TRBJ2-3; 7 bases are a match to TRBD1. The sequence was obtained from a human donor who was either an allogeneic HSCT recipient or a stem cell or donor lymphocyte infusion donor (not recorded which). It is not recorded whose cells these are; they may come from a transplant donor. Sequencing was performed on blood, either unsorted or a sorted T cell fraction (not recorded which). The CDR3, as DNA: TGTGCCAGCAGCTTAGGAGGGGGCATCCCAGATACGCAGTATTTT. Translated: CASSLGGGIPDTQYF.